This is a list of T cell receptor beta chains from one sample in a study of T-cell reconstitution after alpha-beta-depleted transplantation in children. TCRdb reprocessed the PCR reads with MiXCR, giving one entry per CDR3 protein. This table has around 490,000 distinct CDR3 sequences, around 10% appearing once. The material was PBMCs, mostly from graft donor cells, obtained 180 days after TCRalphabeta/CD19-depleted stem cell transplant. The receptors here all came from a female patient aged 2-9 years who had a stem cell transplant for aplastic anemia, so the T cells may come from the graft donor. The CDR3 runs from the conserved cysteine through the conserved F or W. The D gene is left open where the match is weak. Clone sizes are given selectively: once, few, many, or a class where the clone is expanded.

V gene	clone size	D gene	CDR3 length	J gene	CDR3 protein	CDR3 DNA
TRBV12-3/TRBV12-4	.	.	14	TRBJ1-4	CASSFAAGNEKLFF	TGTGCCAGCAGTTTCGCGGCGGGTAATGAAAAACTGTTTTTT
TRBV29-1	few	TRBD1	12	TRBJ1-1	CSVAGQGARAFF	TGCAGCGTCGCGGGACAGGGGGCGAGAGCTTTCTTT
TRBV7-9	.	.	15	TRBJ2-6	CASSSGPGLANVLTF	TGTGCCAGCAGCTCGGGTCCAGGGCTGGCCAACGTCCTGACTTTC
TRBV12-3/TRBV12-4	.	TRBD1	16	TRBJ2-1	CASRAGDRAYYNEQFF	TGTGCCAGTCGTGCGGGGGACAGGGCTTACTACAATGAGCAGTTCTTC
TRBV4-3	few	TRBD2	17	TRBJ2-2	CASSQVAGRANTGELFF	TGCGCCAGCAGCCAAGTAGCGGGAAGGGCGAACACCGGGGAGCTGTTTTTT
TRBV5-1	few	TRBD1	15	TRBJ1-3	CASSTAGGSGNTIYF	TGCGCCAGCAGCACCGCAGGGGGCTCTGGAAACACCATATATTTT
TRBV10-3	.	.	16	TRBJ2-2	CAINGGEAANTGELFF	TGTGCCATCAATGGCGGGGAAGCGGCGAACACCGGGGAGCTGTTTTTT
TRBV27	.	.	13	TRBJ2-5	CASSLVGARAQYF	TGTGCCAGCAGTTTAGTAGGGGCCAGGGCCCAGTACTTC
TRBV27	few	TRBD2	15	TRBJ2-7	CASSFKIAGAYEQYF	TGTGCCAGCAGTTTCAAAATAGCGGGAGCATACGAGCAGTACTTC
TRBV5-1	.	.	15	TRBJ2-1	CASSLKLDPYNEQFF	TGCGCCAGCAGCTTGAAACTAGACCCCTACAATGAGCAGTTCTTC
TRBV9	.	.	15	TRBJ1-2	CASSVDPGPAYGYTF	TGTGCCAGCAGCGTAGATCCGGGCCCAGCCTATGGCTACACCTTC
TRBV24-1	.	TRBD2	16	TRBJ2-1	CATSDFLAGEDNEQFF	TGTGCCACCAGTGATTTTCTAGCGGGAGAGGACAATGAGCAGTTCTTC
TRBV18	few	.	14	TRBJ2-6	CASFLGSGANVLTF	TGTGCCAGCTTCTTAGGGTCTGGGGCCAACGTCCTGACTTTC
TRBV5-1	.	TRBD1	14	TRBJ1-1	CASSLSGQSSEAFF	TGCGCCAGCAGCTTGTCGGGACAGTCCTCTGAAGCTTTCTTT
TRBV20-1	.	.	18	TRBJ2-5	CSARYWWGGDPPQETQYF	TGCAGTGCTAGATATTGGTGGGGCGGGGATCCCCCTCAAGAGACCCAGTACTTC
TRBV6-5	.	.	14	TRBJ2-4	CASSYQGAKNIQYF	TGTGCCAGCAGTTACCAGGGGGCCAAAAACATTCAGTACTTC
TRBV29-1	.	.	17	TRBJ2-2	CSVEDRKLNGGTGELFF	TGCAGCGTTGAAGATCGGAAACTTAATGGTGGCACCGGGGAGCTGTTTTTT
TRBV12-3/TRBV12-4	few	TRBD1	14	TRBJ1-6	CASSPGQGSSPLHF	TGTGCCAGCAGTCCCGGACAGGGCAGTTCACCCCTCCACTTT
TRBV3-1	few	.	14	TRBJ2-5	CASSQPGAGETQYF	TGTGCCAGCAGCCAACCGGGGGCCGGGGAGACCCAGTACTTC
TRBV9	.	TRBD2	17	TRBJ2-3	CASSVVPSRGVGDTQYF	TGTGCCAGCAGCGTAGTACCTAGCCGGGGGGTCGGAGATACGCAGTATTTT
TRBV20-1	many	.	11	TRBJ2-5	CTQVRQETQYF	TGCACGCAGGTCCGGCAAGAGACCCAGTACTTC
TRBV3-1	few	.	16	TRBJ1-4	CASSQEPGRAGEKLFF	TGTGCCAGCAGCCAAGAACCGGGCAGGGCGGGCGAAAAACTGTTTTTT
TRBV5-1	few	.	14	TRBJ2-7	CASSLAFGEHEQYF	TGCGCCAGCAGCTTGGCGTTTGGGGAGCACGAGCAGTACTTC
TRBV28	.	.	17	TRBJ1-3	CASSLSRLTVSGNTIYF	TGTGCCAGCAGTTTATCAAGGTTGACGGTCTCTGGAAACACCATATATTTT
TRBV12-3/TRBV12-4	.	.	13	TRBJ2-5	CASTRHLQETQYF	TGTGCCAGCACCAGACACTTACAAGAGACCCAGTACTTC
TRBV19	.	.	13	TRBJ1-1	CASRKPGRSEAFF	TGTGCCAGTAGGAAACCGGGACGCTCTGAAGCTTTCTTT
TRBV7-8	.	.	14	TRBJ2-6	CASSSLAGANVLTF	TGTGCCAGCAGCTCACTGGCTGGGGCCAACGTCCTGACTTTC
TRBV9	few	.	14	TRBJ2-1	CASSTPNQIHRQFF	TGTGCCAGCAGCACCCCGAACCAAATTCATAGGCAGTTCTTC
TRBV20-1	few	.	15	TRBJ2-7	CSASGTTGPWDEQYF	TGCAGTGCTAGTGGTACCACAGGGCCGTGGGACGAGCAGTACTTC